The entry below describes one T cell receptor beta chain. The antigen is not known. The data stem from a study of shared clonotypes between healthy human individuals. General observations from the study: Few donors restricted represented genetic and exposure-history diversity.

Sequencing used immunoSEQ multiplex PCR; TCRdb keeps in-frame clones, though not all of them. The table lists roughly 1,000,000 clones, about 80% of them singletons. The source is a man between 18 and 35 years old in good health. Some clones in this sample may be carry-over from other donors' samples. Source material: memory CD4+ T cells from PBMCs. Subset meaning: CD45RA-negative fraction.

The CDR3 DNA is TGTGCCAGCAGCTCTAGGTCGGCAAGAGATGGCTACACCTTC. Its protein product is CASSSRSARDGYTF. The chain recombines TRBV7-6 with TRBJ1-2; D gene unclear. Trimming removed 4 bases from V and 6 bases from J, with 15 bases in between. Germline V gives CDR1 SGHVS, CDR2 FNYEAQ. The CDR3 has 14 amino acids.